This record concerns one T cell receptor (beta chain) sequence. The clone's antigen remains unknown. The input lacks base qualities; no much larger clone sits a single base away. The data were obtained in a study of T cell changes during pregnancy in multiple sclerosis (dated by TCRdb to the late 2010s). Study-wide context: Changes in the T cell repertoire over the course of pregnancy were examined in this study in women with multiple sclerosis.

The germline V gene supplies CDR1 SGHDN and CDR2 FVKESK. The CDR3, from cysteine to phenylalanine, totals 17 residues. The sequence is cut down to CDR3 DNA, 51 bases in frame from base 1. Cut back by 2 bases and 1 base, the V and J ends lie 17 bases apart. Library method: the immunoSEQ multiplex PCR assay. The source is immuneACCESS, and TCRdb retained only in-frame sequences with V and J called. Part of the clones is not carried over; for the studies checked, unresolved V genes explain less than half of this, and the remainder is unexplained. The sample profile shows 15,000 to 20,000 clones; around 86% of them were found once. 5.5% to 6% of the sample rests with the top ten.

This sample comprised CD8+ T cells from peripheral blood mononuclear cells, obtained in the third trimester of pregnancy. This clonotype originated in a female donor in good health, enrolled as a control in a pregnancy study. The V and J genes are TRBV14 and TRBJ2-5; a confident D gene designation cannot be given. The CDR3 sequence is CASSQMAIQYFQETQYF. Here is the DNA: TGTGCCAGCAGCCAAATGGCCATACAGTACTTCCAAGAGACCCAGTACTTC.